Shown below are 13 T cell receptor beta chains from a single sample sequenced in a study of blood T cell repertoires in COVID-19. Some clones are missing from TCRdb's copy, which holds only in-frame ones; the method was immunoSEQ multiplex PCR. The sample carries 55,000 or so clones, around 85% recorded once. Sequenced material: peripheral blood. These receptors all stem from a human donor in a cohort sampled during active COVID-19.

V usage is TRBV11-1 and J usage is TRBJ2-2; TRBD2 aligns across 8 bases. This CDR3 has 15 amino acids. The junction had 3 bases not matched to a gene; V was cut back by 2 bases and J by 4 bases. From germline, CDR1 is SGHAT and CDR2 FQDESV (reference sequence). Here the CDR3 reads CASSLRLAGTGELFF. The DNA for the CDR3 is TGTGCCAGCAGCTTAAGGCTAGCGGGCACCGGGGAGCTGTTTTTT. The entire variable domain, with the rest obtained from reference TRBV11-1 and TRBJ2-2, is as follows: EAEVAQSPRYKITEKSQAVAFWCDPISGHATLYWYRQILGQGPELLVQFQDESVVDDSQLPKDRFSAERLKGVDSTLKIQPAELGDSAMYLCASSLRLAGTGELFFGEGSRLTVL.

The chain has TRBV7-3 and TRBJ2-1; 10 bases are a match to TRBD2. The CDR3 length is 18 residues. The V and J ends lost 3 bases and 3 bases, in that order; junction bases with no gene match: 11. Germline V gene lookup returns CDR1 SGHTA and CDR2 FQGTGA. The CDR3 DNA follows: TGTGCCAGCAGCTTCAGCGGGAGGGTCAAACTCTACTACAATGAGCAGTTCTTC. It encodes CASSFSGRVKLYYNEQFF.

V and J are TRBV24-1 and TRBJ2-1, with 9 nucleotides matching TRBD1. J was trimmed by 4 bases and V by 4 bases; bases with no gene match: 4. Germline CDR1 is KGHDR and CDR2 is SFDVKD. The CDR3 consists of 15 residues. The CDR3 region is CATSDRDRDYNEQFF. The DNA for the CDR3 is TGTGCCACCAGTGACCGGGACAGGGATTACAATGAGCAGTTCTTC.

The sample holds a few counts of this clone. The chain has TRBV5-6 and TRBJ1-3, with D maybe TRBD1 (5 bases). This CDR3 comprises 12 residues. Germline-derived CDR1 and CDR2 are SGHDT and YYEEEE. The ends were cut back, 9 bases at V and 3 bases at J, with 10 bases in the middle. The CDR3 protein is CATGGYGNTIYF. The CDR3 DNA follows: TGTGCCACGGGGGGGTATGGAAACACCATATATTTT.

CDR3 amino acids: CASSYGRNTDTQYF. CDR3 nucleotide sequence: TGTGCCAGCAGTTACGGCAGAAACACAGATACGCAGTATTTT. The J gene is TRBJ2-3, the V gene TRBV6-5, with no clear D. This CDR3 is 14 amino acids long. Germline assignment: CDR1 MNHEY and CDR2 SVGAGI. V was shortened by 2 bases and J by 2 bases, with 8 bases between the two germline ends.

This clone has more than one count but fewer than ten. V gene TRBV30 combines with J gene TRBJ2-2, with D perhaps matching TRBD2 (5 bases). With 0 bases removed from V and 5 bases from J, the gap between germline ends came to 7 bases. Germline loops: CDR1 GTSNPN, CDR2 SVGIG (reference sequence). CDR3 length equals 13 residues. The CDR3 region is CAWSVGETGELFF. In DNA form, the CDR3 reads TGTGCCTGGAGTGTGGGAGAGACCGGGGAGCTGTTTTTT.

V is TRBV19 and J is TRBJ2-1; 11 nucleotides align to TRBD1. Unmatched junction bases numbered 7, after V lost 7 bases and J lost 5 bases. Looked up from germline, CDR1 is LNHDA and CDR2 is SQIVND (reference sequence). This CDR3 region has 15 residues. The CDR3 region is CASTPDRGRNNEQFF. In nucleotides, the CDR3 is TGTGCCAGTACCCCGGACAGGGGGCGCAACAATGAGCAGTTCTTC.

Relative to its sample, this clone is large. This chain uses TRBV19 with TRBJ2-7, with D possibly TRBD2 on 6 matching bases. The CDR3 contains 14 residues. CDR1 is LNHDA and CDR2 is SQIVND in the germline V gene (reference sequence). Deletions cut 6 bases from V and 1 base from J, with 13 bases between. The CDR3 here is CASRSSGTSYEQYF. The CDR3 DNA reads TGTGCCAGTAGGAGTAGCGGCACTTCCTACGAGCAGTACTTC.

The chain recombines TRBV4-3 with TRBJ2-7, with D maybe TRBD1 (6 bases). CDR1 is LGHNA, CDR2 YSLEER, per germline. V dropped 4 bases and J dropped 3 bases, with 16 bases sitting between them. The CDR3 runs 15 residues. In nucleotides, the CDR3 is TGCGCCAGCAGCCTCCACTCCGGACAGAACTACGAGCAGTACTTC. Translating gives CASSLHSGQNYEQYF.

V usage is TRBV6-2 or TRBV6-3 and J usage is TRBJ2-3; a weak D match, TRBD2 (5 bases). V was shortened by 6 bases and J by 5 bases, with 9 bases between the two germline ends. Germline lookup yields CDR1 MNHEY and CDR2 SVGEGT. The CDR3 loop spans 12 amino acids. The chain's CDR3 is CASSSRVDTQYF. DNA for the CDR3: TGTGCCAGCAGCTCGAGGGTAGATACGCAGTATTTT.

This sequence joins TRBV19 and TRBJ1-1; tentative D call: TRBD1 (5 bases). This CDR3 spans 13 amino acids. V lost 6 bases to trimming and J lost 5 bases, with 13 bases between them. Germline assignment: CDR1 LNHDA and CDR2 SQIVND (reference sequence). CDR3 loop: CASSPGGVTEAFF. CDR3 in DNA: TGTGCCAGTAGCCCCGGGGGGGTTACTGAAGCTTTCTTT.

The rearrangement uses TRBV11-1 and TRBJ2-1; D is uncertain. This CDR3 comprises 13 residues. Germline V gives CDR1 SGHAT, CDR2 FQDESV (reference sequence). V was trimmed by 3 bases and J by 8 bases, leaving 11 bases between them. The CDR3 DNA follows: TGTGCCAGCAGCTTTCTAGACTCCCATGAGCAGTTCTTC. The encoded protein is CASSFLDSHEQFF.

The chain joins TRBV5-1 to TRBJ1-5, with 7 nucleotides matching TRBD1. In germline, CDR1 is SGHRS, CDR2 YFSETQ. CDR3 length: 16 residues. With 0 bases clipped from V and 6 bases from J, the junction kept 9 bases outside the gene matches. The CDR3 nucleotides read TGCGCCAGCAGCTTGGGGGCACAGGGGTCCGGTCAGCCCCAGCATTTT. It is translated as CASSLGAQGSGQPQHF.